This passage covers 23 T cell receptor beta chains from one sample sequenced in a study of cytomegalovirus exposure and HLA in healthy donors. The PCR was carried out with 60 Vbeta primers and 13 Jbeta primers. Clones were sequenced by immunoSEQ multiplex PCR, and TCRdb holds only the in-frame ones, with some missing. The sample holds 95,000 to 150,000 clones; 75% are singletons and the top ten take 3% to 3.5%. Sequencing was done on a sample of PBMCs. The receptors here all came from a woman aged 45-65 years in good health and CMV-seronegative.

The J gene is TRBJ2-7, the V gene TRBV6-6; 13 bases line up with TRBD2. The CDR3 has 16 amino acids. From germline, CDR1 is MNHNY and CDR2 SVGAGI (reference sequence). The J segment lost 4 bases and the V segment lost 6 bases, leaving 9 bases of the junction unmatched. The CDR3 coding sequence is TGTGCCAGCAGCGTAACTTCGGGACTAGCGGGATACGAGCAGTACTTC. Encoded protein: CASSVTSGLAGYEQYF.

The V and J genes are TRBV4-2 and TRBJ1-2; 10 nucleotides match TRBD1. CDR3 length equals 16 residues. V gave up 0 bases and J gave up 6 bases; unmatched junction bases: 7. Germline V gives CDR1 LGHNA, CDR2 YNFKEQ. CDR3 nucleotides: TGTGCCAGCAGCCAAGATAAGAGACAGGGGGCGCATGGCTACACCTTC. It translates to CASSQDKRQGAHGYTF.

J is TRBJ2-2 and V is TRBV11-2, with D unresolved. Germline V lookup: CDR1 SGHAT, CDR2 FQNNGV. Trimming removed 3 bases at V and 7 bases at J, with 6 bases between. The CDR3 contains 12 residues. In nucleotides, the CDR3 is TGTGCCAGCAGCTTCTATGGCGGGGAGCTGTTTTTT. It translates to CASSFYGGELFF.

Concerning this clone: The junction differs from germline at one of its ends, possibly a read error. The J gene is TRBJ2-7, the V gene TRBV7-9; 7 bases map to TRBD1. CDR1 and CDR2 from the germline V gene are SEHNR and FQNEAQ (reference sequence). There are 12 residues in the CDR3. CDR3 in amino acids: CSSSSGQAGQYF. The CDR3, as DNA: TGTTCCAGCAGCAGTGGACAGGCCGGGCAGTACTTC.

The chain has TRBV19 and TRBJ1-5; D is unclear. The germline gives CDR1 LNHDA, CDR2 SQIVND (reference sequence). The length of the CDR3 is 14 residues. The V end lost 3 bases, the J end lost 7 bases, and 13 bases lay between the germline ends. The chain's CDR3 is CASSIYGSRQPQHF. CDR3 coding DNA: TGTGCCAGTAGTATTTACGGGTCTAGGCAGCCCCAGCATTTT. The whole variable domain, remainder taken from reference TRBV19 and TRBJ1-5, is DGGITQSPKYLFRKEGQNVTLSCEQNLNHDAMYWYRQDPGQGLRLIYYSQIVNDFQKGDIAEGYSVSREKKESFPLTVTSAQKNPTAFYLCASSIYGSRQPQHFGDGTRLSIL.

DNA for the CDR3: TGTGCCAGCAGCCCTTACCCGAAGGGTGAGGGTTATTTGGATACGCAGTATTTT. Its protein product is CASSPYPKGEGYLDTQYF. The chain is built from TRBV7-9 and TRBJ2-3, with a weak D call TRBD2 (5 bases). V was clipped by 5 bases and J by 6 bases, with 27 bases between them. Germline V gives CDR1 SEHNR, CDR2 FQNEAQ (reference sequence). There are 18 residues in the CDR3.

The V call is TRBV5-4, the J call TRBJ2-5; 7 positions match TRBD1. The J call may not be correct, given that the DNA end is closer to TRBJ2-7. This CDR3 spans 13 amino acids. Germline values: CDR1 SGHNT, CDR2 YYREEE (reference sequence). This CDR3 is CASRYGTAYEQYF. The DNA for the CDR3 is TGTGCCAGCAGATACGGGACAGCCTACGAGCAGTACTTC.

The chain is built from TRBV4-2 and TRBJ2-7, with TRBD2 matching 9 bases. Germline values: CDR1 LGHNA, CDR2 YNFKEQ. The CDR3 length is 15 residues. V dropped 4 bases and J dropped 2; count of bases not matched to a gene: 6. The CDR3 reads CASSLRLAETYEQYF. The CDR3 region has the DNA TGTGCCAGCAGCCTAAGACTAGCGGAAACCTACGAGCAGTACTTC.

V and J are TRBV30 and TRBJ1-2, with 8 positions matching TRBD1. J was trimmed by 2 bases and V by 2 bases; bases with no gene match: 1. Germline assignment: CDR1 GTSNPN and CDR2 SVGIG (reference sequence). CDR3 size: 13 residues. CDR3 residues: CAWSRQGNYGYTF. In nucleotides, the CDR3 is TGTGCCTGGAGTCGACAGGGGAACTATGGCTACACCTTC.

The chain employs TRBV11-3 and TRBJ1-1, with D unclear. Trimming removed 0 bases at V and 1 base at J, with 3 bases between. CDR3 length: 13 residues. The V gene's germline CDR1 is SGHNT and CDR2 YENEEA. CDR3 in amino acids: CASSLEANTEAFF. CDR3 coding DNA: TGTGCCAGCAGCTTAGAAGCGAACACTGAAGCTTTCTTT.

CDR3 DNA: TGTGCCAGCAGCCCGGGGGTTAGCGGGATCTCCCTCTCAGATACGCAGTATTTT. Its protein product is CASSPGVSGISLSDTQYF. This chain joins TRBV5-6 and TRBJ2-3; 8 positions match TRBD2. This CDR3 is built from 18 residues. Germline V gene data show CDR1 as SGHDT and CDR2 as YYEEEE. J lost 4 bases, V lost 4 bases, and 17 bases had no gene match.

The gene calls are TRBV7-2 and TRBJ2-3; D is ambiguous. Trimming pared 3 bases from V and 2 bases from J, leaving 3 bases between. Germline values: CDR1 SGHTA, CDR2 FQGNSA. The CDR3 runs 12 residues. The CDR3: CASSFYTDTQYF. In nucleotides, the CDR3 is TGTGCCAGCAGCTTTTACACAGATACGCAGTATTTT.

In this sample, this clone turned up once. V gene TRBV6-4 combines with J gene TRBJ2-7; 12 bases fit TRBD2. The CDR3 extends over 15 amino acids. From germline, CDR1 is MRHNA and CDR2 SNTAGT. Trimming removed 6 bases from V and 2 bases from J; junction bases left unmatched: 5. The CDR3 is CASSLLAGGTYEQYF. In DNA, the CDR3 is TGTGCCAGCAGCCTACTAGCGGGAGGTACCTACGAGCAGTACTTC.

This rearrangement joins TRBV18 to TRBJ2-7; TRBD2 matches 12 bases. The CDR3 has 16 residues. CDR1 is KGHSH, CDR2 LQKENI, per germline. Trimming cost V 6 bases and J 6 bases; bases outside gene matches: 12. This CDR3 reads CASSIPGLAGTGEQYF. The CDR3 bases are TGTGCCAGCTCCATCCCAGGACTAGCGGGAACGGGCGAGCAGTACTTC.

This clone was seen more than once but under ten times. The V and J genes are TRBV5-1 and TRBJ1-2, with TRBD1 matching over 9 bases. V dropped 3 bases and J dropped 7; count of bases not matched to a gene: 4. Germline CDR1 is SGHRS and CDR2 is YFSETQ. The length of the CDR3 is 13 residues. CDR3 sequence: CASSSETGGGYTF. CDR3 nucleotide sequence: TGCGCCAGCAGCTCAGAGACAGGGGGTGGCTACACCTTC.

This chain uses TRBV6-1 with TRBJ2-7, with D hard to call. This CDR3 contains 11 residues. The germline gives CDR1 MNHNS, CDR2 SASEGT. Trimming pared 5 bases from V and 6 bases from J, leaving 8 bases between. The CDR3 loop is CASSTVGEQYF. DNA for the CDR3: TGTGCCAGCAGTACGGTTGGCGAGCAGTACTTC.

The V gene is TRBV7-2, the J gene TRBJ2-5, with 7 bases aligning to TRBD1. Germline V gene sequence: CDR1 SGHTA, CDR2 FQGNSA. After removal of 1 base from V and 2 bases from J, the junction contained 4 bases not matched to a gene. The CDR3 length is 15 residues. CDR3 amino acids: CASSLVWDRQETQYF. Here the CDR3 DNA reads TGTGCCAGCAGCTTAGTTTGGGACAGACAAGAGACCCAGTACTTC.

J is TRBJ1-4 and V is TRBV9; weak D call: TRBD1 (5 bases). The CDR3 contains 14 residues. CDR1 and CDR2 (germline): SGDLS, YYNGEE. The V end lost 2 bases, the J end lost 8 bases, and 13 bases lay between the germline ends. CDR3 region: CASSVGGGSEKLFF. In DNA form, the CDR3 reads TGTGCCAGCAGCGTGGGGGGGGGTTCAGAAAAACTGTTTTTT. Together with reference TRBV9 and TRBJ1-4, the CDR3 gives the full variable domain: DSGVTQTPKHLITATGQRVTLRCSPRSGDLSVYWYQQSLDQGLQFLIQYYNGEERAKGNILERFSAQQFPDLHSELNLSSLELGDSALYFCASSVGGGSEKLFFGSGTQLSVL.

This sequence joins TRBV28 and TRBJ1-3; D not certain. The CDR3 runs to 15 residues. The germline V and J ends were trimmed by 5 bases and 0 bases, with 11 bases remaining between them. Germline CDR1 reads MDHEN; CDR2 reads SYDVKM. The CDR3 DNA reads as TGTGCCAGCAGTCCCGCAGACAACTCTGGAAACACCATATATTTT. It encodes CASSPADNSGNTIYF.

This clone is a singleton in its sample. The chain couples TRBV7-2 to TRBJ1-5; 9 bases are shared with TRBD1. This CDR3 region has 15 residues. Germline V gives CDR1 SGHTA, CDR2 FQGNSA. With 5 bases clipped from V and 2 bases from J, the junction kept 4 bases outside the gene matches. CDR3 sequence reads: CASSTGQGGNQPQHF. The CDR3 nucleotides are TGTGCCAGCAGCACGGGACAGGGTGGCAATCAGCCCCAGCATTTT.

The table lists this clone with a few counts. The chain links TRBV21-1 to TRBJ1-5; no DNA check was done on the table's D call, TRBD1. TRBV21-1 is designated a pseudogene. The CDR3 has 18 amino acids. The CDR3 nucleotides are TGTGCCAGCAGCAAAGCGCGGCAGGGCCCATTGGGAAGGAAGCCCCAGCATTTT. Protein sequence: CASSKARQGPLGRKPQHF.

CDR3 nucleotides: TGTGCCATCAGTGAAGTAACAGGAAAAGGAGAGACCCAGTACTTC. This encodes CAISEVTGKGETQYF. The chain joins TRBV10-3 to TRBJ2-5; D is possibly TRBD1 (5 bases). Between the trimmed V and J ends, which lost 3 bases and 4 bases, there was a span of 15 bases. CDR3 length: 15 amino acids. Germline values: CDR1 ENHRY, CDR2 SYGVKD.

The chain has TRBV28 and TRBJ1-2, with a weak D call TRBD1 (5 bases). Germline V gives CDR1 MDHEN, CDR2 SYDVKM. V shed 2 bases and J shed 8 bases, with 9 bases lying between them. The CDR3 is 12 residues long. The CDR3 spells CASSLGQGGYTF. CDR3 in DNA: TGTGCCAGCAGTTTAGGTCAGGGCGGCTACACCTTC.